This T cell receptor beta chain was sequenced for a study of cytotoxic CD8 clonotypes in ibrutinib-treated CLL (dated by TCRdb to the early 2020s). Study-level background: The cohort had 11 to 12 relapsed/refractory and 15 treatment-naive patients; roughly 17 were IGHV unmutated. Cryopreserved peripheral blood mononuclear cells were obtained prior to treatment, at the time of response, and at either disease progression or sustained remission. Samples at response were collected after a median of 12 months of treatment, with a range of 6 to 36 months. Partial responses were observed in about 25 patients and complete responses in 2; after a median follow-up of 68 months, remission was maintained in about 15 patients and progression was observed in approximately 12. Longitudinal samples were obtainable from about 30% of the 86 participants in the trial. An average of roughly 250,000 productive templates and approximately 90,000 productive rearrangements was obtained per sample. Results the study describes overall, beyond this receptor: Clonality increased at ibrutinib response, stayed stable in sustained remission, and fell back toward baseline at progression. Lymph node repertoires were not examined, and the timing of sampling was not matched between patients in sustained remission and those whose disease progressed. Public clonotypes were found to be uncommon and were observed to contract or remain stable during treatment; the increase in clonality was shown to reflect expansion of private clonotypes at ibrutinib response. Baseline clonality was found to be higher than that of age-matched healthy donors and was strongly correlated with circulating CD8+ T-cell counts.

Comment on this clone: Its antigen has not been determined. There are no base qualities to consult, and no much larger clone falls within one base.

For TCR beta library preparation, approximately 2 micrograms of genomic DNA were isolated from cryopreserved PBMCs. High-throughput TCR beta sequencing was performed on longitudinal blood samples from CLL patients receiving ibrutinib monotherapy. The patients took part in an open-label, single-center phase 2 trial of ibrutinib monotherapy. Compared with germline, V lacks 1 base and J lacks 5 bases; bases without a gene match: 8. Reading the germline V gene gives CDR1 SGHDT and CDR2 YYEEEE. Measured from the cysteine to the phenylalanine, the CDR3 is 17 residues long. CDR3 DNA only is kept here, 51 bases in frame from base 1. The goal of deep resolution MiSeq sequencing was a depth between 1 in 1 million and 1 in 200,000 T cells, and coverage averaged 10x per clonotype. TCR beta libraries were generated with the immunoSEQ hsTCRB Kit. As for the authors' bioinformatics: Data were analyzed with ImmunoSEQ Data Assistant and ImmunoSEQ Analyzer, with V, D and J genes assigned per IMGT definitions. Clonality was computed as one minus normalized Shannon entropy of productive rearrangement frequencies, ranging from 0 to 1. Only overrepresented clonotypes making up at least 0.05% of each patient's repertoire were included in the public clonotype analysis. Repertoires from approximately 12 age-matched healthy donors in immuneACCESS were used as clonality controls. Imported from immuneACCESS, the table was reduced by TCRdb to in-frame sequences with V and J called. These copies leave out some clones; in studies compared against another copy, an unresolved V gene accounts for under half, and the cause of the remainder is not known. Clonal size and the V and J genes are those of that table, whereas D and trimming came from the DNA. This sample gives tens of thousands of clones in total; about 68% of them show up just once. Of the sample, approximately 7.2% falls within the top ten clones.

This sequence originates from a human donor with chronic lymphocytic leukemia. The sequence is built from TRBV5-6 and TRBJ2-3; TRBD2 aligns with 12 central bases. The starting material was PBMCs, obtained before ibrutinib treatment. The CDR3 is CASSLPRLAGDVDTQYF. The DNA is TGTGCCAGCAGCTTGCCGCGACTAGCGGGAGATGTAGATACGCAGTATTTT.